The clone carrying this TCR beta chain has only one observation. What it recognizes is unknown. The CDR3 has 15 residues. V was cut by 4 bases and J by 3 bases, with 15 bases left in between. Per the germline V gene, CDR1 is SGHRS and CDR2 is YFSETQ. Amplification targeted TCR beta CDR3 regions from RNA transcripts. With the HTBI primer set, the TCR CDR3 went through a first round of RT-PCR. TCRdb itself ran the multiplex PCR reads through MiXCR, one entry per CDR3 protein. Seen here are some 560,000 distinct CDR3 sequences, around 14% observed once, and the top ten hold under 7.5%. This record comes from a study of T cells in Graves' hyperthyroidism and ophthalmopathy. Study observations and caveats: Blood also showed most of the thyroid clonotypes that were expanded above 0.001.

The gene calls are TRBV5-1 and TRBJ2-3; D remains unclear. This receptor was obtained from a woman aged 25 to 39 with Graves' hyperthyroidism. Input material: blood. CDR3 protein: CASSQAAAMTDTQYF. The CDR3 nucleotides read TGCGCCAGCAGCCAGGCGGCAGCCATGACAGATACGCAGTATTTT.